The clone carrying this TCR beta chain showed up many times. Its antigen is still unknown. Unique molecular identifiers were present on the cDNA, and a universal primer site came from template switching. One entry per CDR3 protein, called by TCRdb with MiXCR from the 5' RACE reads. The table has around 160,000 distinct CDR3 sequences, under 4.5% seen once. This CDR3 is 13 amino acids long. The V gene lost 5 bases and the J gene lost 2 bases, with 7 bases spanning the gap. Germline V gene sequence: CDR1 MNHEY, CDR2 SMNVEV (reference sequence). The sample belongs to a study of identical twins. Overall study findings and caveats: The analysis was cross-sectional rather than longitudinal within donors. Invariant MAIT and iNKT cells could partly confound zero-insertion analyses.

Input material: memory T cells sorted from blood. The V gene is TRBV27, the J gene TRBJ2-1; D uncertain. This sequence was found in a man aged 18 to 29 in good health. The CDR3 loop is CASSPIPYNEQFF. Written as DNA, the CDR3 is TGTGCCAGCAGTCCCATACCCTACAATGAGCAGTTCTTC.